This T cell receptor beta chain is drawn from a study of cytomegalovirus exposure and HLA in healthy donors (dated by TCRdb to 2015 to 2018). At the level of the whole study: According to a later analysis, the approximately 120 validation repertoires were produced on the same platform as the 700 or so repertoires of the first cohort. Besides the first cohort of roughly 660 subjects, a separate validation cohort made up of around 120 different subjects was used. The study aimed to test whether cataloging public T cell receptors could reveal signatures of past pathogen exposure. To predict cytomegalovirus infection status, the study combined high-throughput TCR immunosequencing, statistical association of individual TCRs with disease status, and machine learning. What the authors observed across the whole study: The study gave a list of about 150 TCR beta chains associated with cytomegalovirus. A later analysis lacked HLA typing for the validation cohort, so it scored co-occurrence in that cohort across all 110 or so repertoires. Across donors, most TCR sequences were observed very rarely, whereas some public TCRs were present in many individuals. It was suggested by the authors that the approach could potentially be generalized to other disease states and immunological phenotypes. A later analysis found that TCRs clustered in the first cohort also tended to co-occur in the roughly 120 validation repertoires, with roughly 95% of cluster scores above 0. The classifier was reported to diagnose cytomegalovirus status with high specificity and sensitivity in both the original and validation cohorts. In vitro tests confirmed that three of the cytomegalovirus-associated TCR beta chains recognize cytomegalovirus antigens.

The germline V gene sets CDR1 to MDHEN and CDR2 to SYDVKM. V loses 5 bases of germline sequence and J loses 4 bases, and the interval between the two ends is 18 bases. Including cysteine and phenylalanine, the CDR3 has 16 amino acids. Kept here is only the CDR3 DNA, which spans 48 bases and is read in frame from base 1. The donors belonged to the validation cohort of over a hundred subjects, which was separate from the roughly 670-subject first cohort. Libraries came from the immunoSEQ multiplex PCR assay. Per the source publication's procedure: To diagnose cytomegalovirus status from the catalog of TCR beta chain sequences, a statistical classification framework was built. TCRdb re-hosts the immuneACCESS table, in-frame sequences only. Its copies lack some clones; in the studies checked, an unresolved V gene accounts for under half of them, and the cause for the rest is not known. The V and J calls and clone size come from that table; D and trimming were worked out from the DNA. Recorded for this sample are approximately 270,000 clones; around 86% of them occurred a single time. In total, the top ten clones hold 0.95% to 1.1% of the sample.

In regard to this clone: Its antigen is not yet known. There are no base qualities to consult, and no much larger clone falls within one base.

Source material: PBMCs. The rearrangement joined TRBV28 to TRBJ1-5; no D segment can be confidently identified. The sequence came from a woman between 18 and 30 years old in good health and CMV-seronegative. The CDR3 is CASSPVLIKRNQPQHF. The sequenced DNA is TGTGCCAGCAGTCCGGTCCTTATTAAGCGGAATCAGCCCCAGCATTTT.